This TCR beta chain appears in the sequencing data of a study of blood T cell repertoires in COVID-19. Turning to the study itself: Researchers got acute and convalescent COVID-19 samples from the United States, Italy and Spain. From T cells, B-cell-depleted T cells, or PBMCs came the material, which was cDNA or gDNA.

Regarding this clone: Other DNA sequences within the sample encode an identical CDR3.

Trimming took off 6 bases at V and 7 bases at J, with 13 bases between the two ends. The CDR3 totals 13 residues. Recruited during active infection, patients (from Seattle) were subsequently followed longitudinally. Assay used: immunoSEQ multiplex PCR; TCRdb lists only in-frame clones, some missing. The top ten hold 0.9% of the sample, which has about 480,000 clones, 89% seen once. The sequenced sample was peripheral blood. This sequence was found in a man aged 18 to 30 with COVID-19, enrolled during active disease. V and J are TRBV12-3 or TRBV12-4 and TRBJ1-5, with a tentative D call TRBD1 (6 bases). The chain's CDR3 is CASRRNRDQPQHF. The CDR3, as DNA: TGTGCCAGCAGACGAAACAGGGACCAGCCCCAGCATTTT.